A single sample is the source of the 15 T cell receptor beta chains below, sequenced in a study of blood T cell repertoires in COVID-19. The repertoire was sequenced with immunoSEQ multiplex PCR; TCRdb's copy has only in-frame clones and lacks some. The data hold about 150,000 clones, with approximately 84% observed a single time. Sequences were obtained from peripheral blood. The source is a human donor in a cohort sampled during active COVID-19.

The chain has TRBV7-3 and TRBJ2-1; 8 positions match TRBD2. Germline lookup yields CDR1 SGHTA and CDR2 FQGTGA. J gave up 8 bases and V 5 bases, and 20 bases lay outside the gene matches. CDR3 length: 18 amino acids. The CDR3 DNA reads TGTGCCAGCAGCCCGGCTCCGGGACTGGCGGGGGGCAGCGATGAGCAGTTCTTC. It yields the protein CASSPAPGLAGGSDEQFF.

The rearrangement joins TRBV6-5 to TRBJ2-5; the D gene is possibly TRBD1 (6 bases). Trimming took off 7 bases at V and 5 bases at J, with 17 bases between the two ends. The CDR3 extends over 14 amino acids. Germline CDR1 and CDR2: MNHEY and SVGAGI. Written as DNA, the CDR3 is TGTGCCAGCACCCACAGGGAACGGAGGGAGACCCAGTACTTC. This encodes CASTHRERRETQYF.

The genes are TRBV9 and TRBJ1-2; 8 positions match TRBD1. The CDR3 totals 13 residues. V lost 3 bases and J lost 8; bases outside the gene matches: 6. From germline, CDR1 is SGDLS and CDR2 YYNGEE. Here the CDR3 DNA reads TGTGCCAGCAGCGCACAGGGGGATGGCGGCTACACCTTC. The encoded protein is CASSAQGDGGYTF.

For the CDR3, the DNA is TGTGCCAGCAGCCAAGGTAGCGCCCCAAGCACAGATACGCAGTATTTT. Translated, it gives CASSQGSAPSTDTQYF. The J gene is TRBJ2-3, the V gene TRBV4-2; TRBD2 might be the D (5 bases). Trimming took 1 base from V and 0 from J, leaving 11 bases between them. Germline lookup yields CDR1 LGHNA and CDR2 YNFKEQ. CDR3 length: 16 amino acids.

The chain recombines TRBV4-2 with TRBJ1-4; D is perhaps TRBD1 (5 bases). Germline values: CDR1 LGHNA, CDR2 YNFKEQ. This CDR3 has 15 amino acids. Trimming stripped 4 bases from V and 0 bases from J, with 9 bases between. The CDR3: CASSPQGPTNEKLFF. The CDR3 DNA is TGTGCCAGCAGCCCGCAGGGCCCAACTAATGAAAAACTGTTTTTT.

This clone was detected only once. This chain connects TRBV4-3 to TRBJ2-2; 8 nucleotides align to TRBD2. The J segment lost 0 bases and the V segment lost 4 bases, leaving 7 bases of the junction unmatched. The CDR3 consists of 17 residues. The germline V gene has CDR1 LGHNA and CDR2 YSLEER. The CDR3 DNA reads TGCGCCAGCAGCCGCCAAACTAGCGGTTCGAACACCGGGGAGCTGTTTTTT. This codes for CASSRQTSGSNTGELFF.

The chain has TRBV3-1 (or the pseudogene TRBV3-2) and TRBJ1-2; D is unresolved. The CDR3 has 14 amino acids. Trimming removed 8 bases at V and 0 bases at J, with 13 bases between. The germline V gene has CDR1 LGHDT and CDR2 YNNKEL (reference sequence). The CDR3 region has the DNA TGTGCCAGCCACCGAGGTGGAGCTAACTATGGCTACACCTTC. Its protein is CASHRGGANYGYTF.

About this clone itself: A junction end diverges from the germline sequence, so it may reflect a read error. The chain joins TRBV7-7 to TRBJ2-1; 7 bases line up with TRBD1. The CDR3 loop spans 15 amino acids. Germline V CDR1 and CDR2: SSHAT, FNYEAQ (reference sequence). The CDR3 bases are TGTGCTAGCAGCCAAGGGACAGCTACCTACAATGAGCAGTTCTTC. It translates to CASSQGTATYNEQFF. The variable domain in full, completed from reference TRBV7-7 and TRBJ2-1, reads GAGVSQSPRYKVTKRGQDVTLRCDPISSHATLYWYQQALGQGPEFLTYFNYEAQPDKSGLPSDRFSAERPEGSISTLTIQRTEQRDSAMYRCASSQGTATYNEQFFGPGTRLTVL.

V usage is TRBV5-5 and J usage is TRBJ1-1; no firm D call. The CDR3 totals 13 residues. Trimming stripped 1 base from V and 0 bases from J, with 4 bases between. The germline V gene encodes CDR1 SGHKS and CDR2 YYEKEE (reference sequence). As DNA, the CDR3 is TGTGCCAGCAGCTTGACAGTGAACACTGAAGCTTTCTTT. Its translation is CASSLTVNTEAFF.

The genes are TRBV20-1 and TRBJ2-1; D ambiguous. CDR3 size: 11 residues. Germline V gene lookup returns CDR1 DFQATT and CDR2 SNEGSKA (reference sequence). V lost 1 base, J lost 7 bases, and 5 bases lay in between. The CDR3 nucleotides read TGCAGTGCTAGAGCGCGGAATGAGCAGTTCTTC. Amino acids: CSARARNEQFF.

This chain links TRBV5-1 with TRBJ1-4, with 7 bases lining up with TRBD1. V was clipped by 4 bases and J by 4 bases; unmatched bases: 7. Germline V CDR1 and CDR2: SGHRS, YFSETQ. The CDR3 has 15 amino acids. CDR3 loop: CASSTRQGVNEKLFF. Here the CDR3 DNA reads TGCGCCAGCAGCACCAGACAGGGAGTTAATGAAAAACTGTTTTTT.

CDR3 coding DNA: TGTGCCAGCAGTGCGGGACTCCATGATACGCAGTATTTT. The encoded protein is CASSAGLHDTQYF. This rearrangement joins TRBV6-1 to TRBJ2-3; a weak D match, TRBD2 (6 bases). CDR1 is MNHNS and CDR2 is SASEGT in the germline V gene. This CDR3 has 13 residues. V was clipped by 4 bases and J by 6 bases, with 11 bases between them.

CDR3 amino acids: CATTQGSLSNEQFF. In DNA form, the CDR3 reads TGTGCCACTACACAGGGTTCCCTCTCTAATGAGCAGTTCTTC. The V and J genes are TRBV19 and TRBJ2-1, with a tentative D call TRBD1 (6 bases). Looked up from germline, CDR1 is LNHDA and CDR2 is SQIVND (reference sequence). The V end was cut by 10 bases, the J end by 7 bases, with 20 bases between. This CDR3 is 14 amino acids long.

The chain recombines TRBV7-2 with TRBJ2-3; 8 positions match TRBD2. Germline CDR1 SGHTA, CDR2 FQGNSA. The V segment lost 6 bases and the J segment 3 bases; nucleotides outside the gene matches: 8. The CDR3 spans 15 residues. As DNA, the CDR3 is TGTGCCAGCAGACAAACTAGCGGTCGTACAGATACGCAGTATTTT. Translated, it gives CASRQTSGRTDTQYF. Full variable domain (outside the CDR3, taken from reference TRBV7-2 and TRBJ2-3): GAGVSQSPSNKVTEKGKDVELRCDPISGHTALYWYRQSLGQGLEFLIYFQGNSAPDKSGLPSDRFSAERTGGSVSTLTIQRTQQEDSAVYLCASRQTSGRTDTQYFGPGTRLTVL.

This clone appeared a single time. V and J are TRBV28 and TRBJ2-6; TRBD1 matches 9 bases. There are 19 residues in the CDR3. V trimming: 6 bases; J trimming: 4 bases; junction bases outside the gene matches: 16. In germline, CDR1 is MDHEN, CDR2 SYDVKM. This chain's CDR3 is CASSLLGQGPSGGANVLTF. The CDR3 coding sequence is TGTGCCAGCAGCTTACTAGGACAGGGGCCTTCGGGCGGGGCCAACGTCCTGACTTTC.